This TCR beta chain emerged from a study of blood T cell repertoires in COVID-19. The CDR3 is 14 residues long. The V segment lost 8 bases and the J segment 1 base; nucleotides outside the gene matches: 4. The germline CDR1 and CDR2 sequences are SQVTM and ANQGSEA. Libraries were prepared by immunoSEQ multiplex PCR; TCRdb keeps only in-frame clonotypes and omits some of them. The sample has over 250,000 clones, approximately 90% seen once. Sample: PBMCs or T cells enriched from blood (not recorded which). The receptor comes from a woman aged 18-29 years who had recovered from COVID-19. The chain combines TRBV29-1 with TRBJ2-3; 12 nucleotides agree with TRBD2. The CDR3 loop reads CSSRTSGGTDTQYF. The DNA for the CDR3 is TGCAGCTCCCGGACTAGCGGGGGCACAGATACGCAGTATTTT.